This T cell receptor beta chain was profiled in a study of beta chain features in type 1 diabetes. Points from the study as a whole: In comparison with healthy donors, patients had naive, central memory and Treg TCRB repertoires that appeared more similar. When VDJ junctions were examined, type 1 diabetes patients showed fewer insertions and more deletions.

This clone was counted a few times. Its antigen is still unknown. Germline CDR1 KGHSH, CDR2 LQKENI. V gave up 7 bases and J gave up 7 bases, with 14 bases separating them. The CDR3 spans 13 residues. Expressed TCRB transcripts were sequenced because the isolated RNA had all been reverse transcribed beforehand. Clones were read by immunoSEQ multiplex PCR, and TCRdb kept only the in-frame ones, dropping some. The sample lists 70,000 to 95,000 clones; around 32% were seen once. CD45RO/CCR7/CD25/CD127/CD95/CD27 separated CD4+ naive, central memory, regulatory and stem cell-like memory cells by sorting. Purity exceeding 95% was reached by all sorted populations.

Input material: stem cell memory CD4+ T cells from blood. This clonotype originated in a woman aged 18-29 years in good health. This rearrangement joins TRBV18 to TRBJ2-1; perhaps TRBD2 as D (5 bases). The CDR3 coding sequence is TGTGCCAGCTTCGAGGAGGCCTTAAATGAGCAGTTCTTC. Protein product: CASFEEALNEQFF. The full variable domain, in which reference TRBV18 and TRBJ2-1 provide the parts outside the CDR3, is NAGVMQNPRHLVRRRGQEARLRCSPMKGHSHVYWYRQLPEEGLKFMVYLQKENIIDESGMPKERFSAEFPKEGPSILRIQQVVRGDSAAYFCASFEEALNEQFFGPGTRLTVL.